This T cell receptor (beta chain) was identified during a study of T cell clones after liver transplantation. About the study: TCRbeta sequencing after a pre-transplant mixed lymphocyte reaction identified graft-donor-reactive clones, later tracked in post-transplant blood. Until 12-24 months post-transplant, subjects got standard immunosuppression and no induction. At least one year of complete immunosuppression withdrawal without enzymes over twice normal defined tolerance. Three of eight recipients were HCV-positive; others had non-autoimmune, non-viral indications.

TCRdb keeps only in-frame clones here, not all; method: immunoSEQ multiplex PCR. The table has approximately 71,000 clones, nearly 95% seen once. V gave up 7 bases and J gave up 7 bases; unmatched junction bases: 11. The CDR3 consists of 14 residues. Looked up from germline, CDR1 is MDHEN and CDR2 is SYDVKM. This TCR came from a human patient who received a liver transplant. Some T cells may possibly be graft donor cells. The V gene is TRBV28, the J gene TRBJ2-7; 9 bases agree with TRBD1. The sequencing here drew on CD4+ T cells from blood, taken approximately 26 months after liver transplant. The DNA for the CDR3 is TGTGCCAGCAACTTACTACAGGGGGCGAAAGAGCAGTACTTC. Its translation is CASNLLQGAKEQYF. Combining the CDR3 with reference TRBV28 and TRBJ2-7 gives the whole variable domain DVKVTQSSRYLVKRTGEKVFLECVQDMDHENMFWYRQDPGLGLRLIYFSYDVKMKEKGDIPEGYSVSREKKERFSLILESASTNQTSMYLCASNLLQGAKEQYFGPGTRLTVT.